This TCR beta chain was captured by sequencing in a study of blood T cell repertoires in COVID-19. For the study at large: Spain, Italy and the United States supplied samples that represented acute and convalescent COVID-19.

Losses at the gene ends were 5 bases for V and 6 bases for J; bases not matched to a gene: 20. Germline V gene data show CDR1 as LGHDT and CDR2 as YNNKEL (reference sequence). The CDR3 consists of 19 residues. Authors' processing steps: Nucleated cell number was recorded as an estimate derived from reference gene primer amplification. Sequencing used immunoSEQ multiplex PCR; TCRdb keeps in-frame clones, though not all of them. The D gene and trimming were derived from the DNA, and the V and J assignments and clone size from that table. The sample contains 150,000 or so clones, over 70% of which appear only once.

J is TRBJ2-5 and V is TRBV3-1 (or the pseudogene TRBV3-2), with TRBD1 identical over 11 bases. This receptor was identified in a man older than 75 with acute or convalescent COVID-19. The sequencing sample was made of peripheral blood. CDR3 amino acids: CASSSRDRGYSGSGKTQYF. The DNA of the CDR3 is TGTGCCAGCAGCTCCCGGGACAGGGGGTATAGCGGGAGTGGTAAGACCCAGTACTTC.